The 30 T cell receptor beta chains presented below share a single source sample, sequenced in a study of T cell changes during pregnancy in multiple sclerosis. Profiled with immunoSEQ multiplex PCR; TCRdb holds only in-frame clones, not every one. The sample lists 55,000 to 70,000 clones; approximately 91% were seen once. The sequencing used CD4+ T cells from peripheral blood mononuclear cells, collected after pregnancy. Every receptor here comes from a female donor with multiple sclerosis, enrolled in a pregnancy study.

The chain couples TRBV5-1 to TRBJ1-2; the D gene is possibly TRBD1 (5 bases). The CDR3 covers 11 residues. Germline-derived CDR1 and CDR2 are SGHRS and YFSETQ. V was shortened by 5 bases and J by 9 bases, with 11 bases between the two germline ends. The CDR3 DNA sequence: TGCGCCAGCAGGTCGGGACTCCGCTACACCTTC. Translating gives CASRSGLRYTF.

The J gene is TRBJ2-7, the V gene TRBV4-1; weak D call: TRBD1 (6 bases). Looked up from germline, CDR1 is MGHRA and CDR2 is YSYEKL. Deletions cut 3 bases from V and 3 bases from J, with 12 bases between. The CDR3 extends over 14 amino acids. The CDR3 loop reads CASSQGDTLYEQYF. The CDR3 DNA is TGCGCCAGCAGCCAGGGGGACACCCTCTACGAGCAGTACTTC.

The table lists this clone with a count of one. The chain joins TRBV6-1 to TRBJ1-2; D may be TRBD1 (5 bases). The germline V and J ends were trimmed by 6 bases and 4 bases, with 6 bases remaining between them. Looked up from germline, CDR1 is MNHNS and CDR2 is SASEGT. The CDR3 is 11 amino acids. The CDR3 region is CASSQGYGYTF. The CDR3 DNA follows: TGTGCCAGCAGCCAGGGCTATGGCTACACCTTC.

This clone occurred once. The CDR3 nucleotides are TGCGCCAGCAGCTCCGCCCAGACAGGGAACCAAGAGACCCAGTACTTC. Amino acid sequence: CASSSAQTGNQETQYF. This sequence joins TRBV5-1 and TRBJ2-5; 7 positions agree with TRBD1. Germline V gene data show CDR1 as SGHRS and CDR2 as YFSETQ. V lost 3 bases and J lost 0; bases outside the gene matches: 8. CDR3 length: 16 amino acids.

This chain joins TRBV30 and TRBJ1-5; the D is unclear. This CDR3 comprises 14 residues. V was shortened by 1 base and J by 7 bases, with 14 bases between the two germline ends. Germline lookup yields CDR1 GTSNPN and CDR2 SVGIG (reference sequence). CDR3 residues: CAWSGGGSGQPQHF. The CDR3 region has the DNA TGTGCCTGGAGTGGCGGCGGCTCGGGGCAGCCCCAGCATTTT.

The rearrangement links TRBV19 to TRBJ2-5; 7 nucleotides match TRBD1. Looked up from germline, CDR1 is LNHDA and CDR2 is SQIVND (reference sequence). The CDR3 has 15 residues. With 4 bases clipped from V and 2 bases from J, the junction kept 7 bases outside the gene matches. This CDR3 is CASSNLGQTQETQYF. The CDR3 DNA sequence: TGTGCCAGTAGTAATCTGGGACAGACTCAAGAGACCCAGTACTTC. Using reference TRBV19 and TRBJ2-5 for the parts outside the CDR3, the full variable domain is DGGITQSPKYLFRKEGQNVTLSCEQNLNHDAMYWYRQDPGQGLRLIYYSQIVNDFQKGDIAEGYSVSREKKESFPLTVTSAQKNPTAFYLCASSNLGQTQETQYFGPGTRLLVL.

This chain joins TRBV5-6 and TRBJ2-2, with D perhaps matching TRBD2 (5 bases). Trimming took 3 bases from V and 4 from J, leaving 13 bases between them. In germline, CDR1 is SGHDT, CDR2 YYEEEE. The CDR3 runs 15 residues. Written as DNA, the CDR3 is TGTGCCAGCAGCTATGTCGGGGATCGCACCGGGGAGCTGTTTTTT. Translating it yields CASSYVGDRTGELFF.

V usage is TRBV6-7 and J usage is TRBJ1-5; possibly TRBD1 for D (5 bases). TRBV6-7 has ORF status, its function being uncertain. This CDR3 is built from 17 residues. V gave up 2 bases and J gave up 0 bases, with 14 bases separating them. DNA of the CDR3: TGTGCCAGCAGTTACATCAGGGAATACTATAGCAATCAGCCCCAGCATTTT. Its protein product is CASSYIREYYSNQPQHF.

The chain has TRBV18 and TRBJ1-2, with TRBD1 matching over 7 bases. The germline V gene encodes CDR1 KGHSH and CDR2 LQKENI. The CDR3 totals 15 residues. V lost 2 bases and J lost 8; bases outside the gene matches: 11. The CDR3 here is CASSPDTGALHGYTF. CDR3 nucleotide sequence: TGTGCCAGCTCACCAGACACAGGGGCGTTGCACGGCTACACCTTC.

CDR3 nucleotides: TGTGCCAGTAGTATAGCGAGGTACAATGAGCAGTTCTTC. Translated: CASSIARYNEQFF. This sequence joins TRBV19 and TRBJ2-1; D unclear. The germline V gene has CDR1 LNHDA and CDR2 SQIVND (reference sequence). V was clipped by 1 base and J by 4 bases, with 5 bases between them. The CDR3 runs 13 residues.

DNA of the CDR3: TGTGCCAGCCGGGGACTCGGAAAGAGTGAGCAGTTCTTC. This translates into CASRGLGKSEQFF. The chain couples TRBV5-6 to TRBJ2-1, with a weak D call TRBD2 (6 bases). The CDR3 is made up of 13 amino acids. V was trimmed by 7 bases and J by 9 bases, leaving 17 bases between them. Germline V gene sequence: CDR1 SGHDT, CDR2 YYEEEE.

The chain's CDR3 is CASWEPNEKLFF. As DNA, the CDR3 is TGTGCCAGTTGGGAGCCTAATGAAAAACTGTTTTTT. This rearrangement joins TRBV28 to TRBJ1-4; D uncertain. V was pared by 9 bases and J by 3 bases, with 8 bases between. The length of the CDR3 is 12 residues. Germline CDR1 MDHEN, CDR2 SYDVKM.

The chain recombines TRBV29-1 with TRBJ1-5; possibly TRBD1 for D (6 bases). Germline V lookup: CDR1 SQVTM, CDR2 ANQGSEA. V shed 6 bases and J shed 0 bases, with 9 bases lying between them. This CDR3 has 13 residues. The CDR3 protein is CSVMDSSNQPQHF. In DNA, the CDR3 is TGCAGCGTCATGGACAGTAGCAATCAGCCCCAGCATTTT.

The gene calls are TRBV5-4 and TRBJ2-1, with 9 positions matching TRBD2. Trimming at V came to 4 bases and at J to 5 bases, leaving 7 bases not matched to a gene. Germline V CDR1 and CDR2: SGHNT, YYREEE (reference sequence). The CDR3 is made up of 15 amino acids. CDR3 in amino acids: CASSPRTSVDNEQFF. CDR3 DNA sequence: TGTGCCAGCAGCCCTCGGACTAGCGTAGACAATGAGCAGTTCTTC.

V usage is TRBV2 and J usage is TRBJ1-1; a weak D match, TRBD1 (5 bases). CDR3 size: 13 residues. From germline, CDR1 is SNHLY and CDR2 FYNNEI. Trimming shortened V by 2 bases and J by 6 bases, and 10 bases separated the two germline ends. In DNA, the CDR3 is TGTGCCAGCAGTGAACAGGGTGAGGCTGAAGCTTTCTTT. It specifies CASSEQGEAEAFF.

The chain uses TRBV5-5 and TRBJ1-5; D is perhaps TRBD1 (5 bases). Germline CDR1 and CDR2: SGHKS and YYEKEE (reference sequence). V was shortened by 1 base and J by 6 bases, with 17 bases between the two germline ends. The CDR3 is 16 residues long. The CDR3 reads CASSLRWGGVGQPQHF. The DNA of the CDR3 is TGTGCCAGCAGCTTGCGCTGGGGAGGGGTGGGTCAGCCCCAGCATTTT. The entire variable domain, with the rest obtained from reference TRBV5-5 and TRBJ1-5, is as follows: DAGVTQSPTHLIKTRGQQVTLRCSPISGHKSVSWYQQVLGQGPQFIFQYYEKEERGRGNFPDRFSARQFPNYSSELNVNALLLGDSALYLCASSLRWGGVGQPQHFGDGTRLSIL.

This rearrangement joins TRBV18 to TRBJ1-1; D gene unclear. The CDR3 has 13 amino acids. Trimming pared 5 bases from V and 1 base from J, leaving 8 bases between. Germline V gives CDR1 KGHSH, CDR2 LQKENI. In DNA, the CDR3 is TGTGCCAGCTCAGAGGCTGGGAACACTGAAGCTTTCTTT. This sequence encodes CASSEAGNTEAFF. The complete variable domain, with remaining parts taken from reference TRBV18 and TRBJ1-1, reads NAGVMQNPRHLVRRRGQEARLRCSPMKGHSHVYWYRQLPEEGLKFMVYLQKENIIDESGMPKERFSAEFPKEGPSILRIQQVVRGDSAAYFCASSEAGNTEAFFGQGTRLTVV.

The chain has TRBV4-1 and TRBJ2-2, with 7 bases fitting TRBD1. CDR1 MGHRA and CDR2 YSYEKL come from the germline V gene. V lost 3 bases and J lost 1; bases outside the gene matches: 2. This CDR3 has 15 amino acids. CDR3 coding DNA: TGCGCCAGCAGCCACCGGGACAGGAACACCGGGGAGCTGTTTTTT. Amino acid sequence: CASSHRDRNTGELFF.

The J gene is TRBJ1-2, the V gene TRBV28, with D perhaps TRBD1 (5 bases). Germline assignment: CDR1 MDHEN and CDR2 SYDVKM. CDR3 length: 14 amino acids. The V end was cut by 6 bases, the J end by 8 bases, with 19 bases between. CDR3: CASSPIRVGGGYTF. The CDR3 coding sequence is TGTGCCAGCAGCCCTATCAGGGTGGGTGGGGGCTACACCTTC.

CDR3 bases: TGTGCCAGCAGCACCGGGACAGGAACTTCCTACGAGCAGTACTTC. Translation: CASSTGTGTSYEQYF. The chain is built from TRBV2 and TRBJ2-7, with TRBD1 matching 8 bases. Unmatched junction bases numbered 8, after V lost 6 bases and J lost 1 base. Germline V gives CDR1 SNHLY, CDR2 FYNNEI. CDR3 length: 15 amino acids.

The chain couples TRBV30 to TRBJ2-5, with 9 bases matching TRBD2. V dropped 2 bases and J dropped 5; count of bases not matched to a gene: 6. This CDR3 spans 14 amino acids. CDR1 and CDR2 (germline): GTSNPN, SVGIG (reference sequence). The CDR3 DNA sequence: TGTGCCTGGAGTCATAGCGGGAGCGGGGAGACCCAGTACTTC. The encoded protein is CAWSHSGSGETQYF.

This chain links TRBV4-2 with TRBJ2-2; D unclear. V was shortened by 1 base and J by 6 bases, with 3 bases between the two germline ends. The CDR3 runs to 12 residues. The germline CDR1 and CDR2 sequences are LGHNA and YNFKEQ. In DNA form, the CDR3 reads TGTGCCAGCAGCCAAGTCTCCGGGGAGCTGTTTTTT. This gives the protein CASSQVSGELFF.

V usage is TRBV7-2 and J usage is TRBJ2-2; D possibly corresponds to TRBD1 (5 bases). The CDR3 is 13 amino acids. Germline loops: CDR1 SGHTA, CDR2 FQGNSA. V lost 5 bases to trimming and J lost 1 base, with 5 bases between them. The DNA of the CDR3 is TGTGCCAGCAGCCAGGGGAACACCGGGGAGCTGTTTTTT. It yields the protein CASSQGNTGELFF.

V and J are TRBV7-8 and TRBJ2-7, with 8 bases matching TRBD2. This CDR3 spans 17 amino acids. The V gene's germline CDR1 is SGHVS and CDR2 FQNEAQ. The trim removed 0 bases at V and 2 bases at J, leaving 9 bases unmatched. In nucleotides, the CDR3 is TGTGCCAGCAGCTTAGCGACGACTAGCGCGACACCCTACGAGCAGTACTTC. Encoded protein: CASSLATTSATPYEQYF. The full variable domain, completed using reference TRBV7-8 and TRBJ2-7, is GAGVSQSPRYKVAKRGQDVALRCDPISGHVSLFWYQQALGQGPEFLTYFQNEAQLDKSGLPSDRFFAERPEGSVSTLKIQRTQQEDSAVYLCASSLATTSATPYEQYFGPGTRLTVT.

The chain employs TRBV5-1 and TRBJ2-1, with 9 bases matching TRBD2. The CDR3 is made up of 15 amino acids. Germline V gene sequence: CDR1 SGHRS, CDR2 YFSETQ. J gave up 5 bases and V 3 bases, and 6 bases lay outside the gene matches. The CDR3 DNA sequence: TGCGCCAGCAGCTCCGGACTAGCGATTGACAATGAGCAGTTCTTC. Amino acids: CASSSGLAIDNEQFF. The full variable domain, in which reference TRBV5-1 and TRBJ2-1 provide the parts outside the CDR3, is KAGVTQTPRYLIKTRGQQVTLSCSPISGHRSVSWYQQTPGQGLQFLFEYFSETQRNKGNFPGRFSGRQFSNSRSEMNVSTLELGDSALYLCASSSGLAIDNEQFFGPGTRLTVL.

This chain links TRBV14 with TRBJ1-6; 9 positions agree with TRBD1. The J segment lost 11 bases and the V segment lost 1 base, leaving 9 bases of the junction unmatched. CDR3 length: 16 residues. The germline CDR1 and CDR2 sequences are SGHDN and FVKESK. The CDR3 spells CASSQVGGQGRTPLHF. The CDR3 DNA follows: TGTGCCAGCAGCCAAGTTGGGGGACAGGGCAGGACACCCCTCCACTTT.

The CDR3 spells CASSVPRRGENEKLFF. Here the CDR3 DNA reads TGTGCCAGTAGTGTACCCAGACGGGGAGAGAATGAAAAACTGTTTTTT. The chain is built from TRBV19 and TRBJ1-4; no definite D call. Looked up from germline, CDR1 is LNHDA and CDR2 is SQIVND (reference sequence). V lost 5 bases to trimming and J lost 5 bases, with 18 bases between them. The CDR3 runs to 16 residues.

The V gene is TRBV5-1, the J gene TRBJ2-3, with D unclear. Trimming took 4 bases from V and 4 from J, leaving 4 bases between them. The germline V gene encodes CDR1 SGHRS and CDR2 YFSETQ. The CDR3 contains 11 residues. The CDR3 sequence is CASSLSDTQYF. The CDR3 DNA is TGCGCCAGCAGCCTATCAGATACGCAGTATTTT. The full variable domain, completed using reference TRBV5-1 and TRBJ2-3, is KAGVTQTPRYLIKTRGQQVTLSCSPISGHRSVSWYQQTPGQGLQFLFEYFSETQRNKGNFPGRFSGRQFSNSRSEMNVSTLELGDSALYLCASSLSDTQYFGPGTRLTVL.

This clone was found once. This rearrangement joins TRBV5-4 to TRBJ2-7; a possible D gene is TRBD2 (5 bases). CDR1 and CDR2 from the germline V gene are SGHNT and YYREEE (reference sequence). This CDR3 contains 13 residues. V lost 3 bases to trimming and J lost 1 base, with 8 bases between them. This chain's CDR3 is CASSSRVSYEQYF. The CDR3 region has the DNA TGTGCCAGCAGCTCGAGGGTTTCCTACGAGCAGTACTTC. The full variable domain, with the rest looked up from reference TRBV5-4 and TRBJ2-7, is ETGVTQSPTHLIKTRGQQVTLRCSSQSGHNTVSWYQQALGQGPQFIFQYYREEENGRGNFPPRFSGLQFPNYSSELNVNALELDDSALYLCASSSRVSYEQYFGPGTRLTVT.

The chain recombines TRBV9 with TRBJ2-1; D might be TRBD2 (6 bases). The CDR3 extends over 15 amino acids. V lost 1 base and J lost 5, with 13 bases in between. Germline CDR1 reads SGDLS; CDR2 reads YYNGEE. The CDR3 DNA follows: TGTGCCAGCAGCGTAAGGGCTGGCGGGAACAATGAGCAGTTCTTC. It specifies CASSVRAGGNNEQFF.